This T cell receptor (beta chain) was captured in a study of cytomegalovirus exposure and HLA in healthy donors. Study observations and caveats: When a later analysis compared HLA-associated TCR beta chains with equally common others, the HLA-associated chains turned out to be more clonally expanded and to have lower generation probabilities. Association of 15,000 to 20,000 TCR beta sequences with HLA alleles was found at 0.05 false discovery rate in a later analysis.

A multiplex PCR was run with 60 Vbeta primers and 13 Jbeta primers. The assay was immunoSEQ multiplex PCR, and TCRdb's table has in-frame clones only and misses some. The data show 220,000 or so clones, approximately 80% seen once. A remark on this clone: Antigen specificity is unknown.

With 2 bases removed from V and 6 bases from J, the gap between germline ends came to 12 bases. The CDR3 is 14 amino acids. Germline assignment: CDR1 MNHNY and CDR2 SVGAGI (reference sequence). The TCR was taken from a man in his forties or fifties in good health and CMV-seronegative. This chain joins TRBV6-6 and TRBJ2-3, with D possibly being TRBD1 (5 bases). Sequencing input: PBMCs. As DNA, the CDR3 is TGTGCCAGCAGTTACACAGGCGGAGCCGATACGCAGTATTTT. This gives the protein CASSYTGGADTQYF.